A single sample is the source of the 5 T cell receptor beta chains below, sequenced in a study of cytomegalovirus exposure and HLA in healthy donors. The primer mix had 60 Vbeta and 13 Jbeta primers. Assay: immunoSEQ multiplex PCR; the TCRdb copy retains only in-frame clones and omits some. The sample has 55,000 to 80,000 clones; 75% are singletons. Sample: PBMCs. These receptors all come from a woman aged 40 to 49 in good health and CMV-seropositive.

The chain is built from TRBV6-1 and TRBJ2-3; no definite D call. Germline-derived CDR1 and CDR2 are MNHNS and SASEGT. This CDR3 is built from 15 residues. With 3 bases removed from V and 0 bases from J, the gap between germline ends came to 10 bases. The CDR3: CASSDEAASTDTQYF. Written as DNA, the CDR3 is TGTGCCAGCAGTGATGAGGCCGCTAGCACAGATACGCAGTATTTT.

This clone showed up just a few times. The rearrangement joins TRBV30 to TRBJ2-3; maybe TRBD2 (6 bases). Germline V gives CDR1 GTSNPN, CDR2 SVGIG (reference sequence). CDR3 length: 14 residues. Trimming removed 0 bases at V and 3 bases at J, with 10 bases between. This CDR3 reads CAWSVEGHTDTQYF. CDR3 coding DNA: TGTGCCTGGAGTGTGGAGGGGCATACAGATACGCAGTATTTT.

The CDR3 DNA reads TGCGCCAGCAGCGCCGGCCACGTACAGGGTTACTATGGCTACACCTTC. It codes for CASSAGHVQGYYGYTF. V usage is TRBV5-1 and J usage is TRBJ1-2, with a possible D match to TRBD1 (6 bases). Between the trimmed V and J ends, which lost 4 bases and 3 bases, there was a span of 19 bases. The CDR3 spans 16 residues. Looked up from germline, CDR1 is SGHRS and CDR2 is YFSETQ.

This rearrangement joins TRBV5-6 to TRBJ1-2, with 8 nucleotides matching TRBD1. The trim removed 3 bases at V and 7 bases at J, leaving 2 bases unmatched. Germline lookup yields CDR1 SGHDT and CDR2 YYEEEE. CDR3 size: 12 residues. The CDR3 reads CASSWGTGGYTF. The CDR3 nucleotides read TGTGCCAGCAGCTGGGGGACAGGTGGCTACACCTTC. Full variable domain (outside the CDR3, taken from reference TRBV5-6 and TRBJ1-2): DAGVTQSPTHLIKTRGQQVTLRCSPKSGHDTVSWYQQALGQGPQFIFQYYEEEERQRGNFPDRFSGHQFPNYSSELNVNALLLGDSALYLCASSWGTGGYTFGSGTRLTVV.

The chain has TRBV6-5 and TRBJ1-1, with D uncertain. Germline V lookup: CDR1 MNHEY, CDR2 SVGAGI. Trimming took 0 bases from V and 5 from J, leaving 7 bases between them. This CDR3 contains 13 residues. CDR3 bases: TGTGCCAGCAGTTACTCGTGGAGGACTGAAGCTTTCTTT. Translated: CASSYSWRTEAFF.